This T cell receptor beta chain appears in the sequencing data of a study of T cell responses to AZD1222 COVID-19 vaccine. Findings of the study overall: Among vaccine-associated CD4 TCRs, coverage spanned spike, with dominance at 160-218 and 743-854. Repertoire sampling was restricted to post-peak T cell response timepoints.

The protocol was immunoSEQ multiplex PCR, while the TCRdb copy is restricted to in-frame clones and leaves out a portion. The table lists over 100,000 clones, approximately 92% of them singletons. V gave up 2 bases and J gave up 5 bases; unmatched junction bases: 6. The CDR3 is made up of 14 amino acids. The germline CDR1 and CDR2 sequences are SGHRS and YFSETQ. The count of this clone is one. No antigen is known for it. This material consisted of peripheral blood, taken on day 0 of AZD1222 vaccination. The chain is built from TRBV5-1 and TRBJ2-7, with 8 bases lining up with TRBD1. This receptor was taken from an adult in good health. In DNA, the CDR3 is TGCGCCAGCAGCTTTGTCGGACAGGGTAACGAGCAGTACTTC. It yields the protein CASSFVGQGNEQYF.